The T cell receptor (beta chain) described here comes from a study of blood T cells in healthy people across ages. Primed by a sample-barcoded 5' primer and a J-beta primer mix, a second PCR proceeded for about 6 to 11 cycles. TCRdb itself ran the 5' RACE reads through MiXCR, one entry per CDR3 protein. Of some 900,000 distinct CDR3 sequences listed, about 44% are singletons. This clonotype was seen a few times. Sequenced sample: blood. This TCR came from a man aged 25 to 40 in good health.

CDR3 nucleotide sequence: TGTGCCAGCAGCGAGGGACCCCGCGGGTCCTACGAGCAGTACTTC. Translation: CASSEGPRGSYEQYF. The V call is TRBV7-6, the J call TRBJ2-7, with D possibly called TRBD1 or TRBD2 (5 bases each). CDR3 length: 15 amino acids. CDR1 SGHVS and CDR2 FNYEAQ come from the germline V gene. Between the trimmed V and J ends, which lost 5 bases and 1 base, there was a span of 15 bases.